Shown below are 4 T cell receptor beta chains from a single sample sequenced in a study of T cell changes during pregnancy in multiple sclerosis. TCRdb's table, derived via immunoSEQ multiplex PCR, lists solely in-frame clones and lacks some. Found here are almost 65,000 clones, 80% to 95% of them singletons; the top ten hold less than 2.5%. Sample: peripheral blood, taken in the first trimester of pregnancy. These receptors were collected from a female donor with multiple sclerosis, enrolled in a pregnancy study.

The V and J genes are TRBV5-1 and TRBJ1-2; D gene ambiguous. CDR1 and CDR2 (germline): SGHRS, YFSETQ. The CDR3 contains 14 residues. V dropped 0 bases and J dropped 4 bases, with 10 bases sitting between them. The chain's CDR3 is CASSLEAVGYGYTF. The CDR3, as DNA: TGCGCCAGCAGCTTGGAAGCGGTCGGCTATGGCTACACCTTC.

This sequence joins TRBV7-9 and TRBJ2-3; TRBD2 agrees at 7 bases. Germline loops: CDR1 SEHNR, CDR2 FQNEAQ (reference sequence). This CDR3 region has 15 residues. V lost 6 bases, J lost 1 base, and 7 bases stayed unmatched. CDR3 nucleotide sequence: TGTGCCAGCAGAGGAGGACTAGGGGGCACAGATACGCAGTATTTT. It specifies CASRGGLGGTDTQYF.

The chain's CDR3 is CAISDPIREGNQPQHF. The CDR3 DNA sequence: TGTGCCATCAGTGACCCAATTCGGGAGGGCAATCAGCCCCAGCATTTT. V usage is TRBV10-3 and J usage is TRBJ1-5; D remains ambiguous. The V end was cut by 3 bases, the J end by 2 bases, with 14 bases between. The CDR3 has 16 amino acids. Germline CDR1 ENHRY, CDR2 SYGVKD.

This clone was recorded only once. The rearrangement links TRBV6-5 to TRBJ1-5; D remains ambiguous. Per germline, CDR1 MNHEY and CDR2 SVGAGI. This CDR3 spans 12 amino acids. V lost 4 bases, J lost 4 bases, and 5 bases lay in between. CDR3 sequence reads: CASSFPNQPQHF. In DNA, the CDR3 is TGTGCCAGCAGTTTCCCAAATCAGCCCCAGCATTTT.